This paragraph reports one T cell receptor beta chain. Antigen specificity is unknown. TCRdb's table, derived via immunoSEQ multiplex PCR, lists solely in-frame clones and lacks some. Here the sample spans approximately 220,000 clones, 87% being singletons. CDR3 length: 16 amino acids. Germline loops: CDR1 SEHNR, CDR2 FQNEAQ (reference sequence). Trimming stripped 5 bases from V and 1 base from J, with 18 bases between. This entry belongs to a study of cytomegalovirus exposure and HLA in healthy donors. Study results and caveats: The TCR clusters that emerged in the first cohort tended, a later analysis found, to co-occur in the approximately 110 validation repertoires.

Sequencing used PBMCs. The gene calls are TRBV7-9 and TRBJ2-7; weak D call: TRBD2 (6 bases). This clonotype was sampled from a man aged 18 to 29 in good health and CMV-seronegative. DNA for the CDR3: TGTGCCAGCAGCCTCTCCGGGACTGAGTTTTCCTACGAGCAGTACTTC. It is translated as CASSLSGTEFSYEQYF.